This T cell receptor beta chain was obtained from a study of post-analysis software for immune sequencing data. Study-level results: Controls had lower frequencies than patients of 4 or 5 TRBV segments, which included TRBV5-6, TRBV5-1 and TRBV20-1.

Carried by the TCR beta cDNA libraries were unique molecular identifiers. TCRdb reprocessed the PCR reads with MiXCR, giving one entry per CDR3 protein. The data show roughly 870,000 distinct CDR3 sequences, 53% seen once. On this clonotype itself: Its cognate antigen is unknown.

After removal of 6 bases from V and 12 bases from J, the junction contained 5 bases not matched to a gene. The CDR3 consists of 12 residues. The receptor was derived from a girl aged 5 to 17 with multiple sclerosis. The chain combines TRBV12-3 or TRBV12-4 with TRBJ2-1; 10 bases map to TRBD1. The specimen was blood. The CDR3 nucleotides read TGTGCCAGCAGAAGACAGGGGGCAAGGCAGTTCTTC. This encodes CASRRQGARQFF.